The rows below give T cell receptor beta chains drawn from one sample of a study of T cells in Graves' hyperthyroidism and ophthalmopathy. MiXCR, applied by TCRdb to the multiplex PCR reads, yields one record per CDR3 protein. The table includes 250,000 to 350,000 distinct CDR3 sequences, roughly 20% detected once. The sample comprised blood. The receptors originated from a man younger than 40 with Graves' ophthalmopathy. Both conserved end residues are trimmed from each CDR3. Fields, in order: CDR3 protein, J gene, V gene.

ASSPSGNYNEQF | TRBJ2-1 | TRBV18
ASSGPGRYEQY | TRBJ2-7 | TRBV28
ASGPGLAVSYEQY | TRBJ2-7 | TRBV12-5
ALNAWGSSYEQY | TRBJ2-7 | TRBV6-1
ASSFYYNTGELF | TRBJ2-2 | TRBV7-2
ASSPSTDAYGYT | TRBJ1-2 | TRBV18
ATSRSGTGGYEQY | TRBJ2-7 | TRBV15
ASSLSHMNTEAF | TRBJ1-1 | TRBV28
ASRPAGPRLNYGYT | TRBJ1-2 | TRBV18
ASSPAGGYTDTQY | TRBJ2-3 | TRBV18
ASRLKGSRGYT | TRBJ1-2 | TRBV19
ASSLWPAGETQY | TRBJ2-5 | TRBV7-9
ASSYLLLGGTSRETTDTQY | TRBJ2-3 | TRBV6-6
ASQKTGASYGYT | TRBJ1-2 | TRBV2
AWGTEERGLAKNIQY | TRBJ2-4 | TRBV30
SVALVWEKETQY | TRBJ2-5 | TRBV29-1
ASSYRRPSGSGYEQF | TRBJ2-1 | TRBV6-5
ATSSGLRPLGGNEQF | TRBJ2-1 | TRBV15
ASSSQTATNEKLF | TRBJ1-4 | TRBV12-3/TRBV12-4
ASSLRGASYEQY | TRBJ2-7 | TRBV19
SARDLMGQINSPLH | TRBJ1-6 | TRBV20-1
ASSAMGQGTYEQY | TRBJ2-7 | TRBV5-6
ASSEAWGRGSNQPQH | TRBJ1-5 | TRBV6-1
ASRGTDSNQPQH | TRBJ1-5 | TRBV6-1
ASSERGRVSTDTQY | TRBJ2-3 | TRBV10-2
SARDPSTSGRWEQF | TRBJ2-1 | TRBV20-1
SGQDPHTDTQY | TRBJ2-3 | TRBV20-1
SARDSTSGYYEQY | TRBJ2-7 | TRBV20-1
AWERESTDTQY | TRBJ2-3 | TRBV30
ASSLDYRVPAWEQY | TRBJ2-7 | TRBV11-2
ASSSTGTGSYEQY | TRBJ2-7 | TRBV7-9
ASSLGPQLPPGELF | TRBJ2-2 | TRBV7-2
ASRALGQGNTGELF | TRBJ2-2 | TRBV7-9
SARGTSGGRLEQY | TRBJ2-7 | TRBV20-1
ASRAQVDNQPQH | TRBJ1-5 | TRBV12-3/TRBV12-4
SARAGTFEAF | TRBJ1-1 | TRBV20-1
ASRRGQGSNTEAF | TRBJ1-1 | TRBV11-3
ASSLPGIHNEQF | TRBJ2-1 | TRBV27
ASSFRNQGSEQY | TRBJ2-7 | TRBV27
ASSGRDRSTDTQY | TRBJ2-3 | TRBV25-1
ASRAQGAANTGELF | TRBJ2-2 | TRBV6-4
ASSFNLAGRGNEQF | TRBJ2-1 | TRBV12-3/TRBV12-4
ASSGRSGGGSGELF | TRBJ2-2 | TRBV11-2
ASSPAHVRVYEQY | TRBJ2-7 | TRBV28
SATSTAPNYGYT | TRBJ1-2 | TRBV20-1
ASSDPLEGSYNEQF | TRBJ2-1 | TRBV2
ASSLLGDTDTQY | TRBJ2-3 | TRBV12-3/TRBV12-4
ASSRNGQGNTEAF | TRBJ1-1 | TRBV3-1
SVEPGTGGSAGELF | TRBJ2-2 | TRBV29-1
ASSRTSRQETQY | TRBJ2-5 | TRBV6-2/TRBV6-3
ASRAGAGSPLH | TRBJ1-6 | TRBV27
SAQQGDTGELF | TRBJ2-2 | TRBV20-1
ASSPWDSGRFYNEQF | TRBJ2-1 | TRBV7-8
ASSRQGANQPQH | TRBJ1-5 | TRBV27
ASSSLGDAYEQY | TRBJ2-7 | TRBV28
ASSLTSGQGDCYT | TRBJ1-2 | TRBV7-9
SVVVSRATEAF | TRBJ1-1 | TRBV29-1
ASSLIPYTDTQY | TRBJ2-3 | TRBV7-3
ASSLVQTYEQY | TRBJ2-7 | TRBV12-3/TRBV12-4